What follows are 27 T cell receptor beta chains derived from one specimen sequenced in a study of blood T cell repertoires in COVID-19. Profiled with immunoSEQ multiplex PCR; TCRdb holds only in-frame clones, not every one. Of tens of thousands of clones detected, 80% appear once; the ten largest clones hold approximately 18%. The sample consisted of peripheral blood. The receptors originated from a man younger than 45 with COVID-19, enrolled during active disease.

The chain employs TRBV2 and TRBJ1-6, with D uncertain. The CDR3 has 14 residues. Trimming took 4 bases from V and 7 from J, leaving 11 bases between them. Germline V CDR1 and CDR2: SNHLY, FYNNEI. CDR3 in amino acids: CASSGRWANSPLHF. CDR3 DNA sequence: TGTGCCAGCAGTGGGCGCTGGGCGAATTCACCCCTCCACTTT. The whole variable domain, remainder taken from reference TRBV2 and TRBJ1-6, is EPEVTQTPSHQVTQMGQEVILRCVPISNHLYFYWYRQILGQKVEFLVSFYNNEISEKSEIFDDQFSVERPDGSNFTLKIRSTKLEDSAMYFCASSGRWANSPLHFGNGTRLTVT.

This clone was seen only a few times. The chain combines TRBV29-1 with TRBJ2-7, with 7 bases matching TRBD2. Losses at the gene ends were 5 bases for V and 2 bases for J; bases not matched to a gene: 9. The CDR3 length is 14 residues. Looked up from germline, CDR1 is SQVTM and CDR2 is ANQGSEA. The CDR3 protein is CSVLPGGNTYEQYF. As DNA, the CDR3 is TGCAGCGTTCTCCCCGGGGGGAACACCTACGAGCAGTACTTC.

V gene TRBV6-4 combines with J gene TRBJ1-2; maybe TRBD1 (6 bases). Germline values: CDR1 MRHNA, CDR2 SNTAGT. This CDR3 region has 11 residues. The V and J ends lost 6 bases and 10 bases respectively, with 12 bases between them. DNA for the CDR3: TGTGCCAGCAGACAGGGACCGAACTACACCTTC. It yields the protein CASRQGPNYTF.

This clone showed up just once. The V gene is TRBV29-1, the J gene TRBJ2-3; 9 bases fit TRBD1. Germline CDR1 SQVTM, CDR2 ANQGSEA. With 3 bases clipped from V and 2 bases from J, the junction kept 6 bases outside the gene matches. The length of the CDR3 is 15 residues. The CDR3 region is CSVDKGQGITDTQYF. CDR3 sequence (DNA): TGCAGCGTTGATAAGGGACAGGGTATCACAGATACGCAGTATTTT.

This clone appeared a few times. The chain combines TRBV30 with TRBJ1-5; 9 positions agree with TRBD1. Trimming at V came to 4 bases and at J to 3 bases, leaving 7 bases not matched to a gene. This CDR3 is 15 amino acids long. CDR1 GTSNPN and CDR2 SVGIG come from the germline V gene (reference sequence). The CDR3 is CAWTGGQGVNQPQHF. CDR3 in DNA: TGTGCCTGGACGGGGGGACAGGGAGTCAATCAGCCCCAGCATTTT.

The chain is built from TRBV24-1 and TRBJ2-1; 8 positions agree with TRBD1. Germline values: CDR1 KGHDR, CDR2 SFDVKD. V lost 3 bases and J lost 2; bases outside the gene matches: 5. The CDR3 spans 16 residues. CDR3 nucleotides: TGTGCCACCAGTGATCCCGGGACAGGACCCTACAATGAGCAGTTCTTC. It codes for CATSDPGTGPYNEQFF.

In its sample, this clone was seen a few times. The genes are TRBV6-5 and TRBJ2-7; D perhaps matches TRBD1 (6 bases). The CDR3 contains 15 residues. The V end lost 4 bases, the J end lost 4 bases, and 17 bases lay between the germline ends. Germline V lookup: CDR1 MNHEY, CDR2 SVGAGI. CDR3 in amino acids: CASSSQGIPGYEQYF. The CDR3 nucleotides read TGTGCCAGCAGTTCACAGGGTATCCCTGGATACGAGCAGTACTTC.

A remark on this clone: This same CDR3 is encoded by further DNA sequences in the sample. This chain connects TRBV6-5 to TRBJ2-7; D might be TRBD2 (6 bases). Germline V gives CDR1 MNHEY, CDR2 SVGAGI. V was pared by 0 bases and J by 4 bases, with 13 bases between. The CDR3 spans 15 residues. The CDR3 sequence: CASSYSRRRDYEQYF. The DNA for the CDR3 is TGTGCCAGCAGTTACTCGAGGAGGAGGGATTACGAGCAGTACTTC.

In this sample, this clone turned up a few times. The chain carries TRBV2 and TRBJ2-1; 8 bases are shared with TRBD2. J was trimmed by 9 bases and V by 4 bases; bases with no gene match: 8. The CDR3 is made up of 14 amino acids. CDR1 is SNHLY, CDR2 FYNNEI, per germline. Written as DNA, the CDR3 is TGTGCCAGCAGTGTGCGTAGCGGGACGGGTGAGCAGTTCTTC. Amino acid sequence: CASSVRSGTGEQFF.

This sequence joins TRBV7-8 and TRBJ1-2; 8 bases align to TRBD1. Germline assignment: CDR1 SGHVS and CDR2 FQNEAQ. The CDR3 is 16 residues long. Trimming at V came to 0 bases and at J to 8 bases, leaving 11 bases not matched to a gene. CDR3 protein: CASSLAHSGQGLGYTF. The CDR3 DNA reads as TGTGCCAGCAGCTTAGCGCACTCCGGACAGGGATTAGGCTACACCTTC.

Notes on this clone: Sequence at one end of the junction differs from germline and may be a read error. The chain carries TRBV28 and TRBJ2-3; unclear D gene. The CDR3 contains 13 residues. Germline values: CDR1 MDHEN, CDR2 SYDVKM. The CDR3 DNA follows: TGTGCCAGCAGTACCCACAGCAAAGATACGCAGTATTTT. This translates into CASSTHSKDTQYF.

The chain recombines TRBV5-8 with TRBJ1-5; tentative D call: TRBD1 (6 bases). Germline loops: CDR1 SGHTS, CDR2 YDEGEE. This CDR3 is built from 15 residues. V was cut by 3 bases and J by 4 bases, with 14 bases left in between. In DNA, the CDR3 is TGTGCCAGCAGCTCAACGGACAGCCGGAATCAGCCCCAGCATTTT. It encodes CASSSTDSRNQPQHF. Looking up the rest from reference TRBV5-8 and TRBJ1-5 gives the full variable domain: EAGVTQSPTHLIKTRGQQATLRCSPISGHTSVYWYQQALGLGLQFLLWYDEGEERNRGNFPPRFSGRQFPNYSSELNVNALELEDSALYLCASSSTDSRNQPQHFGDGTRLSIL.

This sequence joins TRBV5-6 and TRBJ2-1; TRBD2 aligns across 7 bases. Germline V lookup: CDR1 SGHDT, CDR2 YYEEEE. The trim removed 0 bases at V and 3 bases at J, leaving 6 bases unmatched. The CDR3 spans 16 residues. CDR3 nucleotides: TGTGCCAGCAGCTTGGCGGCGGGAGCGAGCTACAATGAGCAGTTCTTC. It translates to CASSLAAGASYNEQFF. The full variable domain, in which reference TRBV5-6 and TRBJ2-1 provide the parts outside the CDR3, is DAGVTQSPTHLIKTRGQQVTLRCSPKSGHDTVSWYQQALGQGPQFIFQYYEEEERQRGNFPDRFSGHQFPNYSSELNVNALLLGDSALYLCASSLAAGASYNEQFFGPGTRLTVL.

Points on this clone: A read error may account for a junction end that differs from germline. V is TRBV28 and J is TRBJ2-5; a possible D gene is TRBD2 (6 bases). This CDR3 has 14 residues. Germline CDR1 reads MDHEN; CDR2 reads SYDVKM. The CDR3 here is CASSPGVAARTHYF. As DNA, the CDR3 is TGTGCCAGCAGTCCGGGGGTAGCGGCGCGGACCCATTACTTC. The whole variable domain, remainder taken from reference TRBV28 and TRBJ2-5, is DVKVTQSSRYLVKRTGEKVFLECVQDMDHENMFWYRQDPGLGLRLIYFSYDVKMKEKGDIPEGYSVSREKKERFSLILESASTNQTSMYLCASSPGVAARTHYFGPGTRLLVL.

The J gene is TRBJ2-1, the V gene TRBV11-2; D is undetermined. V lost 5 bases and J 0 bases, leaving 8 bases between the germline ends. The CDR3 totals 14 residues. Germline values: CDR1 SGHAT, CDR2 FQNNGV. The CDR3 DNA sequence: TGTGCCAGCAGCCCATTTCCCTCCTACAATGAGCAGTTCTTC. Protein: CASSPFPSYNEQFF. Full variable domain (missing parts from reference TRBV11-2 and TRBJ2-1): EAGVAQSPRYKIIEKRQSVAFWCNPISGHATLYWYQQILGQGPKLLIQFQNNGVVDDSQLPKDRFSAERLKGVDSTLKIQPAKLEDSAVYLCASSPFPSYNEQFFGPGTRLTVL.

The chain joins TRBV20-1 to TRBJ2-7; 11 bases agree with TRBD2. The germline V gene encodes CDR1 DFQATT and CDR2 SNEGSKA (reference sequence). The CDR3 is made up of 15 amino acids. V was pared by 3 bases and J by 3 bases, with 7 bases of the junction left unmatched. CDR3 protein: CSASSLTSGNYEQYF. The CDR3 region has the DNA TGCAGTGCTAGTTCACTGACTAGCGGGAACTACGAGCAGTACTTC.

The rearrangement links TRBV2 to TRBJ1-1, with D perhaps TRBD1 (6 bases). Per the germline V gene, CDR1 is SNHLY and CDR2 is FYNNEI. The CDR3 runs 16 residues. V lost 4 bases to trimming and J lost 3 bases, with 18 bases between them. CDR3 coding DNA: TGTGCCAGCAGTGGAGGGCTAGGCAGGGGTGACACTGAAGCTTTCTTT. Amino acid sequence: CASSGGLGRGDTEAFF.

V gene TRBV19 combines with J gene TRBJ1-5, with 7 nucleotides matching TRBD1. Germline V lookup: CDR1 LNHDA, CDR2 SQIVND (reference sequence). J lost 5 bases, V lost 3 bases, and 4 bases had no gene match. The length of the CDR3 is 14 residues. The CDR3 sequence is CASSMGTDHQPQHF. The CDR3 region has the DNA TGTGCCAGTAGTATGGGGACAGACCATCAGCCCCAGCATTTT.

This chain joins TRBV4-1 and TRBJ2-7; unclear D gene. Per the germline V gene, CDR1 is MGHRA and CDR2 is YSYEKL. The CDR3 extends over 14 amino acids. The ends were cut back, 4 bases at V and 0 bases at J, with 10 bases in the middle. CDR3 DNA sequence: TGCGCCAGCAGCCGACTTTCGAACTCCTACGAGCAGTACTTC. It specifies CASSRLSNSYEQYF.

J is TRBJ1-5 and V is TRBV28; possibly TRBD1 for D (6 bases). Trimming took off 5 bases at V and 0 bases at J, with 17 bases between the two ends. The germline V gene encodes CDR1 MDHEN and CDR2 SYDVKM. The CDR3 has 17 residues. The CDR3 region is CASSPIPGALSNQPQHF. DNA of the CDR3: TGTGCCAGCAGTCCGATCCCAGGGGCCCTTAGCAATCAGCCCCAGCATTTT. The full variable domain, rest sourced from reference TRBV28 and TRBJ1-5, is DVKVTQSSRYLVKRTGEKVFLECVQDMDHENMFWYRQDPGLGLRLIYFSYDVKMKEKGDIPEGYSVSREKKERFSLILESASTNQTSMYLCASSPIPGALSNQPQHFGDGTRLSIL.

The chain is built from TRBV12-3 or TRBV12-4 and TRBJ1-5; no firm D call. Trimming shortened V by 6 bases and J by 1 base, and 7 bases separated the two germline ends. The CDR3 runs 13 residues. CDR3 region: CASSSMSNQPQHF. DNA for the CDR3: TGTGCCAGCAGCTCTATGAGCAATCAGCCCCAGCATTTT.

This clone was counted once. The V and J genes are TRBV5-1 and TRBJ2-4; 7 bases fit TRBD1. The ends lost 3 bases at V and 8 bases at J; junction bases unmatched: 2. CDR3 size: 12 residues. Germline CDR1 reads SGHRS; CDR2 reads YFSETQ. Here the CDR3 DNA reads TGCGCCAGCAGCTCTCAGGGGGACATTCAGTACTTC. It encodes CASSSQGDIQYF.

The V call is TRBV3-1 (or the pseudogene TRBV3-2), the J call TRBJ2-7; TRBD2 matches at 8 bases. CDR3 size: 15 residues. Unmatched junction bases numbered 1, after V lost 0 bases and J lost 0 bases. CDR1 LGHDT and CDR2 YNNKEL come from the germline V gene (reference sequence). CDR3: CASSQESGSSYEQYF. For the CDR3, the DNA is TGTGCCAGCAGCCAAGAGAGCGGGAGCTCCTACGAGCAGTACTTC.

This sequence joins TRBV6-5 and TRBJ1-5, with 7 bases identical to TRBD1. Germline CDR1 reads MNHEY; CDR2 reads SVGAGI. J lost 3 bases, V lost 4 bases, and 9 bases had no gene match. CDR3 length equals 16 residues. CDR3 nucleotide sequence: TGTGCCAGCAGTTCCGCCAGGGGGAGTGACAATCAGCCCCAGCATTTT. It encodes CASSSARGSDNQPQHF.

The V gene is TRBV5-1, the J gene TRBJ2-7; 9 bases are shared with TRBD1. This CDR3 contains 15 residues. Per the germline V gene, CDR1 is SGHRS and CDR2 is YFSETQ. V was clipped by 4 bases and J by 0 bases; unmatched bases: 5. CDR3 region: CASSPGQGSSYEQYF. In nucleotides, the CDR3 is TGCGCCAGCAGCCCAGGACAGGGGAGCTCCTACGAGCAGTACTTC.

The chain couples TRBV24-1 to TRBJ2-2; 10 bases line up with TRBD1. V dropped 4 bases and J dropped 2; count of bases not matched to a gene: 6. Per the germline V gene, CDR1 is KGHDR and CDR2 is SFDVKD. CDR3 length: 17 amino acids. CDR3 sequence (DNA): TGTGCCACCAGTGACCCTGACAGGGGGCCCAACACCGGGGAGCTGTTTTTT. Translated, it gives CATSDPDRGPNTGELFF.

The J gene is TRBJ2-7, the V gene TRBV7-8, with 8 nucleotides matching TRBD2. This CDR3 spans 15 amino acids. Germline V CDR1 and CDR2: SGHVS, FQNEAQ. J lost 2 bases, V lost 0 bases, and 3 bases had no gene match. This chain's CDR3 is CASSLAAGGTYEQYF. The CDR3 coding sequence is TGTGCCAGCAGCTTAGCGGCGGGAGGCACCTACGAGCAGTACTTC.